The 27 T cell receptor beta chains presented below share a single source sample, sequenced in a study of control samples from healthy donors and cancer patients. Produced via immunoSEQ multiplex PCR; TCRdb's table is partial and in-frame only. The sample records 200,000 to 250,000 clones, about 93% being singletons. Sequenced: blood. The receptor source for this set is a man aged 50 to 59 in good health.

The V and J genes are TRBV7-8 and TRBJ1-3; D is unclear. CDR1 is SGHVS, CDR2 FQNEAQ, per germline. The CDR3 covers 14 residues. V was pared by 5 bases and J by 0 bases, with 8 bases between. CDR3 sequence reads: CASSLQASGNTIYF. The CDR3 DNA reads TGTGCCAGCAGCCTACAAGCCTCTGGAAACACCATATATTTT.

The V call is TRBV6-5, the J call TRBJ2-7, with TRBD2 identical over 10 bases. Germline values: CDR1 MNHEY, CDR2 SVGAGI. CDR3 length: 15 residues. For the CDR3, the DNA is TGTGCCAGCAGTGACTCTAGCGGGGGATCCTACGAGCAGTACGTC. This codes for CASSDSSGGSYEQYV.

The genes are TRBV28 and TRBJ2-2; 9 nucleotides line up with TRBD1. Germline trimming cut 5 bases from V and 1 base from J; bases unmatched to any gene: 8. The CDR3 covers 17 residues. Germline V gives CDR1 MDHEN, CDR2 SYDVKM. This CDR3 is CASSDDPGQGNTGELFF. The CDR3 DNA reads TGTGCCAGCAGTGATGATCCGGGACAGGGGAACACCGGGGAGCTGTTTTTT. Drawing the rest from reference TRBV28 and TRBJ2-2, the complete variable domain is DVKVTQSSRYLVKRTGEKVFLECVQDMDHENMFWYRQDPGLGLRLIYFSYDVKMKEKGDIPEGYSVSREKKERFSLILESASTNQTSMYLCASSDDPGQGNTGELFFGEGSRLTVL.

V usage is TRBV5-4 and J usage is TRBJ1-3; D gene unclear. CDR3 length: 13 residues. Germline V gives CDR1 SGHNT, CDR2 YYREEE (reference sequence). V was trimmed by 0 bases and J by 4 bases, leaving 5 bases between them. The DNA for the CDR3 is TGTGCCAGCAGCTTGGAGAAGGGAAACACCATATATTTT. Translation: CASSLEKGNTIYF.

The CDR3 protein is CSAGLAGRLDTQYF. CDR3 DNA sequence: TGCAGCGCGGGACTAGCGGGGCGCCTTGATACGCAGTATTTT. This chain links TRBV29-1 with TRBJ2-3, with 13 bases identical to TRBD2. The CDR3 extends over 14 amino acids. Germline V gives CDR1 SQVTM, CDR2 ANQGSEA. V gave up 7 bases and J gave up 6 bases; unmatched junction bases: 7.

The genes are TRBV6-5 and TRBJ2-1; D may be TRBD2 (6 bases). This CDR3 contains 15 residues. The germline CDR1 and CDR2 sequences are MNHEY and SVGAGI. V was clipped by 2 bases and J by 0 bases, with 8 bases between them. CDR3 sequence: CASSYIGGSYNEQFF. The CDR3, as DNA: TGTGCCAGCAGTTACATCGGGGGCTCCTACAATGAGCAGTTCTTC.

The V and J genes are TRBV2 and TRBJ2-2; 9 nucleotides align to TRBD2. J gave up 0 bases and V 4 bases, and 3 bases lay outside the gene matches. Germline-derived CDR1 and CDR2 are SNHLY and FYNNEI. The CDR3 has 16 residues. The CDR3 DNA reads TGTGCCAGCAGTGCGCGGGGGGGCCCGAACACCGGGGAGCTGTTTTTT. Translated, it gives CASSARGGPNTGELFF.

Here the CDR3 reads CASSLSGQGHGYTF. As DNA, the CDR3 is TGCGCCAGCAGCCTATCCGGACAGGGACATGGCTACACCTTC. This chain links TRBV5-1 with TRBJ1-2; 8 bases are a match to TRBD1. The CDR3 extends over 14 amino acids. The germline gives CDR1 SGHRS, CDR2 YFSETQ. Trimming removed 4 bases from V and 6 bases from J; junction bases left unmatched: 8.

The genes are TRBV5-5 and TRBJ1-2; no clear D gene. The CDR3 has 15 residues. Germline assignment: CDR1 SGHKS and CDR2 YYEKEE (reference sequence). V lost 2 bases to trimming and J lost 7 bases, with 18 bases between them. The CDR3 nucleotides are TGTGCCAGCAGCTTTACCTCGTCCGGGAACGTTGGCTACACCTTC. Protein product: CASSFTSSGNVGYTF.

The chain couples TRBV6-5 to TRBJ1-4, with 8 bases that match TRBD1. The CDR3 has 16 residues. J gave up 3 bases and V 3 bases, and 6 bases lay outside the gene matches. Germline loops: CDR1 MNHEY, CDR2 SVGAGI. The CDR3 DNA reads as TGTGCCAGCAGTTATATCGGACAGGGCCCTAATGAAAAACTGTTTTTT. It codes for CASSYIGQGPNEKLFF.

The chain uses TRBV10-2 and TRBJ2-7; 9 nucleotides agree with TRBD1. The CDR3 contains 14 residues. Germline V gene data show CDR1 as WSHSY and CDR2 as SAAADI. With V trimmed by 6 bases and J by 5 bases, 8 bases remained unmatched. This chain's CDR3 is CASSAWTGENEQYV. CDR3 sequence (DNA): TGCGCCAGCAGCGCCTGGACAGGGGAAAACGAGCAGTACGTC.

The chain is built from TRBV28 and TRBJ1-1; D remains unclear. The V end lost 3 bases, the J end lost 4 bases, and 12 bases lay between the germline ends. CDR3 length: 14 residues. Germline CDR1 reads MDHEN; CDR2 reads SYDVKM. The CDR3 DNA reads TGTGCCAGCAGTTTTGGTCCGGCACCCACTGAAGCTTTCTTT. Its protein product is CASSFGPAPTEAFF.

This CDR3 is CASSPFGIAHFTDTQYF. CDR3 coding DNA: TGTGCCAGCAGCCCATTTGGAATAGCCCACTTCACAGATACGCAGTATTTT. V gene TRBV27 combines with J gene TRBJ2-3, with unresolved D. This CDR3 region has 17 residues. Germline CDR1 and CDR2: MNHEY and SMNVEV (reference sequence). Between the trimmed V and J ends, which lost 6 bases and 2 bases, there was a span of 21 bases.

The chain recombines TRBV3-1 (or the pseudogene TRBV3-2) with TRBJ2-7; perhaps TRBD2 as D (5 bases). From germline, CDR1 is LGHDT and CDR2 YNNKEL (reference sequence). The CDR3 is made up of 15 amino acids. V was shortened by 4 bases and J by 0 bases, with 13 bases between the two germline ends. The CDR3 is CASSLGGPSSYEQYF. In DNA form, the CDR3 reads TGTGCCAGCAGCCTAGGAGGACCGAGCTCCTACGAGCAGTACTTC.

This clone has ten or more counts. The rearrangement uses TRBV11-3 and TRBJ1-1; D remains ambiguous. V lost 0 bases and J 3 bases, leaving 5 bases between the germline ends. This CDR3 comprises 13 residues. Germline values: CDR1 SGHNT, CDR2 YENEEA. The CDR3 region has the DNA TGTGCCAGCAGCTTAGAAACGTACACTGAAGCTTTCTTT. It translates to CASSLETYTEAFF. Together with reference TRBV11-3 and TRBJ1-1, the CDR3 gives the full variable domain: EAGVVQSPRYKIIEKKQPVAFWCNPISGHNTLYWYLQNLGQGPELLIRYENEEAVDDSQLPKDRFSAERLKGVDSTLKIQPAELGDSAVYLCASSLETYTEAFFGQGTRLTVV.

This chain uses TRBV5-1 with TRBJ2-5; perhaps TRBD1 as D (6 bases). Germline loops: CDR1 SGHRS, CDR2 YFSETQ. Trimming took off 7 bases at V and 3 bases at J, with 13 bases between the two ends. The CDR3 extends over 13 amino acids. The CDR3 DNA is TGCGCCAGCCGGGAACAGGGAGAAGAGACCCAGTACTTC. It is translated as CASREQGEETQYF. Variable domain in full (rest from reference TRBV5-1 and TRBJ2-5): KAGVTQTPRYLIKTRGQQVTLSCSPISGHRSVSWYQQTPGQGLQFLFEYFSETQRNKGNFPGRFSGRQFSNSRSEMNVSTLELGDSALYLCASREQGEETQYFGPGTRLLVL.

V and J are TRBV2 and TRBJ1-1; tentatively, D is TRBD1 (6 bases). This CDR3 is built from 14 residues. Germline lookup yields CDR1 SNHLY and CDR2 FYNNEI. The V end lost 5 bases, the J end lost 5 bases, and 15 bases lay between the germline ends. The CDR3 nucleotides are TGTGCCAGCAGTTCCCTTCAGCAGGGGACTGAAGCTTTCTTT. This translates into CASSSLQQGTEAFF.

The count of this clone is one. The rearrangement uses TRBV7-2 and TRBJ1-1; D is perhaps TRBD1 (5 bases). V lost 7 bases to trimming and J lost 4 bases, with 19 bases between them. The CDR3 consists of 15 residues. The germline gives CDR1 SGHTA, CDR2 FQGNSA. DNA for the CDR3: TGTGCCAGCATCCCGACCTGGGGGAGGGCCACTGAAGCTTTCTTT. It translates to CASIPTWGRATEAFF.

The chain uses TRBV4-2 and TRBJ2-7, with 7 bases aligning to TRBD1. The germline gives CDR1 LGHNA, CDR2 YNFKEQ. The CDR3 has 16 residues. The J segment lost 2 bases and the V segment lost 0 bases, leaving 7 bases of the junction unmatched. CDR3: CASSQEATGAAYEQYF. The CDR3 bases are TGTGCCAGCAGCCAAGAAGCAACAGGGGCTGCCTACGAGCAGTACTTC.

V usage is TRBV19 and J usage is TRBJ2-5; no clear D gene. The ends were cut back, 6 bases at V and 5 bases at J, with 10 bases in the middle. Germline V CDR1 and CDR2: LNHDA, SQIVND (reference sequence). CDR3 length: 12 amino acids. In DNA, the CDR3 is TGTGCCAGTAGCTCGCTGGGGGAGACCCAGTACTTC. The encoded protein is CASSSLGETQYF.

The chain recombines TRBV20-1 with TRBJ2-3; TRBD2 is a possible D gene (7 bases). The germline V gene encodes CDR1 DFQATT and CDR2 SNEGSKA (reference sequence). This CDR3 contains 16 residues. Trimming cost V 3 bases and J 4 bases, with 20 bases left between them. In DNA form, the CDR3 reads TGCAGTGCTAGTCAATGGGGCGGGGGCGGCGCAGATACGCAGTATTTT. Translation gives CSASQWGGGGADTQYF.

The chain joins TRBV29-1 to TRBJ1-2, with 10 bases that match TRBD1. The CDR3 is 13 amino acids. After removal of 6 bases from V and 5 bases from J, the junction contained 6 bases not matched to a gene. Germline values: CDR1 SQVTM, CDR2 ANQGSEA. CDR3 loop: CSVGTGVLYGYTF. For the CDR3, the DNA is TGCAGCGTGGGGACAGGGGTTCTGTATGGCTACACCTTC.

The chain combines TRBV7-2 with TRBJ1-5; D is undetermined. CDR3 size: 14 residues. V shed 6 bases and J shed 9 bases, with 18 bases lying between them. CDR1 is SGHTA and CDR2 is FQGNSA in the germline V gene. The CDR3 coding sequence is TGTGCCAGCAGACGCGACGGAACCCCAGGGCCCCAGCATTTT. Protein product: CASRRDGTPGPQHF.

This chain joins TRBV5-8 and TRBJ1-6; D unclear. Trimming took 3 bases from V and 4 from J, leaving 20 bases between them. The CDR3 is 18 amino acids. Germline lookup yields CDR1 SGHTS and CDR2 YDEGEE. The CDR3 here is CASSSLNGLHRYNSPLHF. In DNA form, the CDR3 reads TGTGCCAGCAGCTCGTTGAACGGACTTCATCGGTATAATTCACCCCTCCACTTT.

V usage is TRBV5-1 and J usage is TRBJ1-1, with D unclear. This CDR3 comprises 14 residues. CDR1 and CDR2 from the germline V gene are SGHRS and YFSETQ. V lost 0 bases and J lost 0, with 6 bases in between. The CDR3 is CASSLDGVNTEAFF. CDR3 bases: TGCGCCAGCAGCTTGGACGGAGTGAACACTGAAGCTTTCTTT.

The chain joins TRBV30 to TRBJ1-4; D gene uncertain. This CDR3 spans 12 amino acids. V shed 2 bases and J shed 5 bases, with 6 bases lying between them. In germline, CDR1 is GTSNPN, CDR2 SVGIG (reference sequence). The CDR3 DNA reads as TGTGCCTGGAGTCCTCGAAATGAAAAACTGTTTTTT. Translated, it gives CAWSPRNEKLFF.

The J gene is TRBJ1-6, the V gene TRBV6-2 or TRBV6-3, with D tentatively TRBD1 (5 bases). This CDR3 contains 15 residues. Looked up from germline, CDR1 is MNHEY and CDR2 is SVGEGT. V lost 4 bases and J lost 10, with 17 bases in between. The CDR3 nucleotides are TGTGCCAGCAGTTCTCCCGGGACTACACAATCACCCCTCCACTTT. Protein sequence: CASSSPGTTQSPLHF.